These T cell receptor beta chains were read from a single sample in a study of T cell responses to AZD1222 COVID-19 vaccine. TCRdb keeps only in-frame clones here, not all; method: immunoSEQ multiplex PCR. The table includes some 130,000 clones, 80% to 95% detected once. The source material was peripheral blood, sampled 28 days after the second AZD1222 dose. The receptors stem from an adult who received the AZD1222 COVID-19 vaccine. The CDR3 runs from the conserved cysteine through the conserved F or W. Fields, in order: J gene, D gene, V gene, clone size, CDR3 protein, CDR3 DNA. A D gene is named only where the DNA matches it firmly. Rows give clone size only sometimes, using once, few, many, or a class for an expanded clone.

TRBJ1-2	.	TRBV19	.	CASSMGGAYGYTF	TGTGCCAGTAGTATGGGGGGGGCCTATGGCTACACCTTC
TRBJ1-6	TRBD1	TRBV27	.	CASSSWTGNSPLHF	TGTGCCAGCAGTTCGTGGACAGGGAATTCACCCCTCCACTTT
TRBJ2-5	TRBD2	TRBV3-1/TRBV3-2	.	CASRRTSGGETQYF	TGTGCCAGCAGGCGGACTAGCGGGGGGGAGACCCAGTACTTC
TRBJ1-2	TRBD1	TRBV4-3	.	CASSLGQGMGYGYTF	TGCGCCAGCAGCCTCGGACAGGGAATGGGCTATGGCTACACCTTC
TRBJ2-5	.	TRBV5-1	.	CASSLGGASEQETQYF	TGCGCCAGCAGCTTGGGTGGGGCGTCGGAACAAGAGACCCAGTACTTC
TRBJ1-1	.	TRBV4-1	once	CASSQEGPEAFF	TGCGCCAGCAGCCAAGAGGGGCCTGAAGCTTTCTTT
TRBJ1-5	.	TRBV3-1/TRBV3-2	.	CASSAKSNQPQHF	TGTGCCAGCAGCGCCAAGAGCAATCAGCCCCAGCATTTT
TRBJ1-1	.	TRBV6-1	.	CASSDGTVNTEAFF	TGTGCCAGCAGTGACGGGACGGTGAACACTGAAGCTTTCTTT
TRBJ2-2	TRBD1	TRBV28	once	CASSSSGTATGELFF	TGTGCCAGCAGTTCATCCGGGACAGCCACCGGGGAGCTGTTTTTT
TRBJ1-3	.	TRBV7-6	.	CASSLALEGRIESGNTIYF	TGTGCCAGCAGCTTAGCTCTTGAGGGCCGAATAGAATCTGGAAACACCATATATTTT
TRBJ1-5	TRBD1	TRBV30	.	CAWSGTDSNQPQHF	TGTGCCTGGTCCGGGACAGATAGCAATCAGCCCCAGCATTTT
TRBJ1-3	.	TRBV28	.	CASSLPPGAGNTIYF	TGTGCCAGCAGTTTACCCCCCGGGGCCGGAAACACCATATATTTT
TRBJ1-4	.	TRBV7-3	once	CASSSGVGEKLFF	TGTGCCAGCAGCTCAGGGGTGGGTGAAAAACTGTTTTTT
TRBJ2-2	.	TRBV1	once	CTSSTGGAPGELFF	TGCACCAGCTCTACGGGGGGGGCCCCCGGGGAGCTGTTTTTT
TRBJ1-2	TRBD1	TRBV19	.	CASSTTGGPGPYGYTF	TGTGCCAGTAGTACGACAGGGGGCCCTGGCCCCTATGGCTACACCTTC
TRBJ2-7	.	TRBV6-2/TRBV6-3	.	CASSYAGDHPLSYEQYF	TGTGCCAGCAGTTACGCAGGCGACCACCCTCTTTCCTACGAGCAGTACTTC
TRBJ1-5	.	TRBV19	.	CASRPKGDSNQPQHF	TGTGCCAGTAGACCGAAGGGGGATAGCAATCAGCCCCAGCATTTT
TRBJ2-5	.	TRBV28	.	CASSLWGRGQETQYF	TGTGCCAGCAGTTTATGGGGCAGGGGCCAAGAGACCCAGTACTTC
TRBJ1-3	.	TRBV30	.	CAWNEGFSGNTIYF	TGTGCCTGGAACGAAGGATTCTCTGGAAACACCATATATTTT
TRBJ2-7	.	TRBV11-3	.	CASSLEFEGPYEQYF	TGTGCCAGCAGCTTAGAGTTCGAGGGACCCTACGAGCAGTACTTC
TRBJ1-1	.	TRBV18	.	CASSKTGPMNTEAFF	TGTGCCAGCTCCAAAACGGGACCGATGAACACTGAAGCTTTCTTT
TRBJ1-2	TRBD1	TRBV28	.	CASSQDRAYGYTF	TGTGCCAGCAGCCAAGACAGGGCGTATGGCTACACCTTC
TRBJ2-2	.	TRBV7-3	.	CASSPNTGELFF	TGTGCCAGCAGCCCGAACACCGGGGAGCTGTTTTTT
TRBJ1-1	.	TRBV28	.	CASSPGRNTEAFF	TGTGCCAGCAGTCCCGGGAGGAACACTGAAGCTTTCTTT
TRBJ2-7	TRBD1	TRBV5-1	.	CASTKTGGSYEQYF	TGCGCCAGCACCAAGACAGGGGGGTCCTACGAGCAGTACTTC
TRBJ1-2	.	TRBV3-1/TRBV3-2	.	CASSQPGQIYGYTF	TGTGCCAGCAGCCAACCCGGGCAGATCTATGGCTACACCTTC
TRBJ1-1	.	TRBV7-8	once	CASTLTGSTEAFF	TGTGCCAGCACCCTAACAGGGAGCACTGAAGCTTTCTTT
TRBJ1-5	TRBD1	TRBV11-3	once	CASSRTGNQPQHF	TGTGCCAGCAGCCGGACAGGGAACCAGCCCCAGCATTTT
TRBJ2-3	.	TRBV9	once	CASSVGSPTDTQYF	TGTGCCAGCAGCGTCGGGAGCCCCACAGATACGCAGTATTTT
TRBJ1-6	TRBD1	TRBV7-2	.	CASSTPLQGTNSPLHF	TGTGCCAGCAGCACCCCCTTACAGGGGACCAATTCACCCCTCCACTTT
TRBJ1-5	.	TRBV18	.	CASSPRVVEVNQPQHF	TGTGCCAGCTCACCACGGGTAGTAGAAGTAAATCAGCCCCAGCATTTT
TRBJ1-1	.	TRBV18	.	CASSPEWSSLTEAFF	TGTGCCAGCTCACCCGAGTGGAGCTCCCTCACTGAAGCTTTCTTT
TRBJ2-7	.	TRBV3-1/TRBV3-2	.	CASSQDLRPEHEQYF	TGTGCCAGCAGCCAAGATCTAAGGCCCGAACACGAGCAGTACTTC
TRBJ2-7	.	TRBV6-2/TRBV6-3	.	CASSPLALGEQYF	TGTGCCAGCAGTCCACTAGCCCTCGGAGAGCAGTACTTC
TRBJ2-1	TRBD2	TRBV5-4	.	CASSLTSGSYNEQFF	TGTGCCAGCAGCTTAACTAGCGGCTCCTACAATGAGCAGTTCTTC
TRBJ2-7	TRBD1	TRBV6-2/TRBV6-3	.	CASSIGTGGTFYEQYF	TGTGCCAGCAGTATAGGGACAGGGGGCACTTTCTACGAGCAGTACTTC
TRBJ2-5	TRBD2	TRBV28	.	CASGYLAGEGETQYF	TGTGCCAGCGGTTATCTAGCGGGAGAGGGCGAGACCCAGTACTTC
TRBJ1-6	.	TRBV13	few	CASSLGGRRPESPLHF	TGTGCCAGCAGCTTAGGAGGGCGGAGACCCGAATCACCCCTCCACTTT
TRBJ2-7	TRBD2	TRBV5-1	.	CASRVGSGGESYEQYF	TGCGCCAGCAGAGTGGGCTCGGGGGGAGAGTCCTACGAGCAGTACTTC
TRBJ1-3	.	TRBV4-3	.	CASSQESVGGVGNTIYF	TGCGCCAGCAGCCAAGAATCTGTGGGGGGCGTTGGAAACACCATATATTTT
TRBJ1-4	.	TRBV2	.	CASTPVRSVLEKLFF	TGTGCCAGCACCCCCGTCAGGTCTGTTCTTGAAAAACTGTTTTTT
TRBJ2-7	TRBD1	TRBV27	.	CASSFLRPQVTGGSPLYEQYF	TGTGCCAGCAGTTTTCTTAGGCCGCAGGTGACAGGGGGCAGTCCCCTCTACGAGCAGTACTTC